Listed here is a single T cell receptor (beta chain). The V gene lost 5 bases and the J gene lost 6 bases, with 16 bases spanning the gap. The CDR3 has 13 residues. The germline V gene encodes CDR1 SQVTM and CDR2 ANQGSEA. Produced via immunoSEQ multiplex PCR; TCRdb's table is partial and in-frame only. The sample holds about 85,000 clones, approximately 86% seen once. The sample comes from a study of OX40 agonist ivuxolimab in advanced cancers. Sequences were derived from CD4+ or CD8+ T cells sorted from blood, sampled in a trial of the OX40 agonist ivuxolimab. The chain carries TRBV29-1 and TRBJ1-2; D uncertain. This sequence originates from an adult with an advanced solid tumor such as melanoma, head and neck, liver or kidney cancer. The CDR3 nucleotides are TGCAGCGTTCTTATACTCAGAATGGATGGCTACACCTTC. Encoded protein: CSVLILRMDGYTF. Supplemented by reference TRBV29-1 and TRBJ1-2, the full variable domain reads SAVISQKPSRDICQRGTSLTIQCQVDSQVTMMFWYRQQPGQSLTLIATANQGSEATYESGFVIDKFPISRPNLTFSTLTVSNMSPEDSSIYLCSVLILRMDGYTFGSGTRLTVV.